Many counts were recorded for the clone carrying this TCR beta chain. The data were obtained in a study of T cells in Graves' hyperthyroidism and ophthalmopathy. From germline, CDR1 is DFQATT and CDR2 SNEGSKA (reference sequence). V was pared by 1 base and J by 4 bases, with 6 bases of the junction left unmatched. The CDR3 totals 14 residues. The study left out patients who had uncontrolled infection, other autoimmune disease, pregnancy or lactation. TCR beta CDR3 regions were amplified from RNA transcripts. The TCR CDR3 first-round RT-PCR relied on the HTBI primer set. Via MiXCR, TCRdb re-called the multiplex PCR reads, giving one row per CDR3 protein. The table shows 400,000 to 600,000 distinct CDR3 sequences, with approximately 16% occurring only once.

The TCR originated in a woman aged 25 to 39 with Graves' ophthalmopathy. The genes are TRBV20-1 and TRBJ1-1; 7 positions match TRBD1. The specimen was blood. CDR3: CSARAGGGGTEAFF. The CDR3 DNA follows: TGCAGTGCTAGAGCAGGGGGTGGGGGCACTGAAGCTTTCTTT.